This T cell receptor beta chain came from a study of cytomegalovirus exposure and HLA in healthy donors. Turning to the study itself: The Caucasian-associated ancestry cluster held under 90% of 300 to 450 genotyped donors.

Comment on this clone: Its antigen is as yet unknown. The same CDR3 is also encoded by other DNA sequences in this sample.

The PCR employed 60 Vbeta primers together with 13 Jbeta primers. TCRdb's table, derived via immunoSEQ multiplex PCR, lists solely in-frame clones and lacks some. The profile shows around 120,000 clones, around three quarters of them singletons. Whole-study findings and limits: In an earlier analysis, in some 540 donors, most V segments appeared productive either ~87% or ~30% of the time. Among TCR sequences, most were rare, though some public TCRs appeared in many donors.

Germline V gene sequence: CDR1 SGHNT, CDR2 YENEEA. V lost 2 bases and J 4 bases, leaving 9 bases between the germline ends. CDR3 length equals 14 residues. This receptor was obtained from a woman aged 60-75 years in good health and CMV-seropositive. Sequenced material: PBMCs. This chain uses TRBV11-3 with TRBJ1-3; maybe TRBD1 (6 bases). The CDR3 region has the DNA TGTGCCAGCAGCTTACAGGGGCCGGGAAACACCATATATTTT. Amino acids: CASSLQGPGNTIYF.